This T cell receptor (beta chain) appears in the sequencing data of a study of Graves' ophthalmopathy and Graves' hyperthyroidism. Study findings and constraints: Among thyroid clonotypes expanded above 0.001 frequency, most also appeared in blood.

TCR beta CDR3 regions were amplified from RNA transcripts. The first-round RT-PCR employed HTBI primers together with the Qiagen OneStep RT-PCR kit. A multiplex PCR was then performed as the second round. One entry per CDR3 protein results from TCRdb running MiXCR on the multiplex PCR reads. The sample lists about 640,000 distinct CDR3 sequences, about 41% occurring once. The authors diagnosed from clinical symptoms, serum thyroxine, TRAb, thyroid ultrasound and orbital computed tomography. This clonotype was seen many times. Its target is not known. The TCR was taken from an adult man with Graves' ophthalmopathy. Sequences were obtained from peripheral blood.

The CDR3 DNA reads TGCAGTGCTAGAGATTGGCGTCGCCATACTAACTATGGCTACACCTTC. As protein: CSARDWRRHTNYGYTF. This chain connects TRBV20-1 to TRBJ1-2; no firm D call. V was trimmed by 0 bases and J by 0 bases, leaving 14 bases between them. This CDR3 region has 16 residues. CDR1 is DFQATT and CDR2 is SNEGSKA in the germline V gene (reference sequence).